A single sample gave rise to the 21 T cell receptor beta chains below, sequenced in a study of blood T cell repertoires in COVID-19. The protocol was immunoSEQ multiplex PCR, while the TCRdb copy is restricted to in-frame clones and leaves out a portion. The table lists 220,000 or so clones, under 90% of them singletons. The sequencing sample was made of peripheral blood. These receptors were taken from an older woman who had recovered from COVID-19.

The genes are TRBV19 and TRBJ1-6; D is unclear. CDR3 length: 16 residues. Per the germline V gene, CDR1 is LNHDA and CDR2 is SQIVND (reference sequence). The ends were cut back, 3 bases at V and 0 bases at J, with 9 bases in the middle. The CDR3 spells CASSIPSSSYNSPLHF. The CDR3 bases are TGTGCCAGTAGTATCCCATCGAGCTCCTATAATTCACCCCTCCACTTT.

The V and J genes are TRBV6-1 and TRBJ1-5, with D unresolved. The length of the CDR3 is 19 residues. V was pared by 0 bases and J by 4 bases, with 22 bases between. Per the germline V gene, CDR1 is MNHNS and CDR2 is SASEGT. For the CDR3, the DNA is TGTGCCAGCAGTGAAGCAGGGATTCCAGGTCGGCGGGCAAATCAGCCCCAGCATTTT. The encoded protein is CASSEAGIPGRRANQPQHF.

The chain links TRBV12-5 to TRBJ2-5, with D possibly being TRBD1 (5 bases). The CDR3 loop spans 13 amino acids. V lost 6 bases, J lost 5 bases, and 13 bases lay in between. The germline V gene encodes CDR1 LGHNT and CDR2 FRNRAP. Here the CDR3 reads CASGFTNRETQYF. The CDR3 DNA sequence: TGTGCTAGTGGATTTACTAACAGGGAGACCCAGTACTTC.

The rearrangement uses TRBV9 and TRBJ2-1, with 12 bases aligning to TRBD2. V lost 4 bases, J lost 1 base, and 9 bases stayed unmatched. In germline, CDR1 is SGDLS, CDR2 YYNGEE. The CDR3 spans 18 residues. The CDR3 coding sequence is TGTGCCAGCAGCCTTACTAGCGGGGGGCCGGGGTCCTACAATGAGCAGTTCTTC. It is translated as CASSLTSGGPGSYNEQFF.

For the CDR3, the DNA is TGTGCCAGCAGCTTCACCCGGGGGGCCCCCACAGATACGCAGTATTTT. Translated: CASSFTRGAPTDTQYF. The chain carries TRBV7-8 and TRBJ2-3; D is perhaps TRBD2 (7 bases). In germline, CDR1 is SGHVS, CDR2 FQNEAQ. Trimming cost V 3 bases and J 2 bases, with 15 bases left between them. The length of the CDR3 is 16 residues.

CDR3 sequence (DNA): TGTGCCAGCAGCTCCGGGACAGTATACTCTGGGGCCAACGTCCTGACTTTC. Translating gives CASSSGTVYSGANVLTF. The chain recombines TRBV5-8 with TRBJ2-6; 7 bases align to TRBD1. Germline V gene sequence: CDR1 SGHTS, CDR2 YDEGEE. J lost 0 bases, V lost 3 bases, and 6 bases had no gene match. The CDR3 is 17 residues long.

The CDR3 region is CASSIRSSDYGYTF. For the CDR3, the DNA is TGTGCCAGTAGTATCCGGTCGTCCGACTATGGCTACACCTTC. The chain combines TRBV19 with TRBJ1-2; D ambiguous. There are 14 residues in the CDR3. Trimming shortened V by 3 bases and J by 3 bases, and 11 bases separated the two germline ends. Germline V gene sequence: CDR1 LNHDA, CDR2 SQIVND (reference sequence).

The J gene is TRBJ1-2, the V gene TRBV9; 8 nucleotides agree with TRBD1. V lost 3 bases to trimming and J lost 3 bases; unmatched junction nucleotides: 7. Germline loops: CDR1 SGDLS, CDR2 YYNGEE. The CDR3 contains 15 residues. CDR3 sequence: CASSAPPDRDYGYTF. The CDR3 DNA reads as TGTGCCAGCAGCGCGCCACCGGACAGGGACTATGGCTACACCTTC.

The table lists this clone with a few counts. This sequence joins TRBV2 and TRBJ1-5, with D tentatively TRBD1 (6 bases). CDR3 size: 14 residues. V lost 7 bases and J lost 3, with 13 bases in between. Germline assignment: CDR1 SNHLY and CDR2 FYNNEI. The CDR3 protein is CASNTQGHNQPQHF. CDR3 DNA: TGTGCCAGCAATACACAGGGCCACAATCAGCCCCAGCATTTT.

The gene calls are TRBV2 and TRBJ1-3, with 8 bases identical to TRBD1. CDR3 length: 15 residues. Germline CDR1 and CDR2: SNHLY and FYNNEI. Unmatched junction bases numbered 6, after V lost 2 bases and J lost 6 bases. As DNA, the CDR3 is TGTGCCAGCAGTGAATCGTTGACAGGGGAAAACACCATATATTTT. Translated: CASSESLTGENTIYF.

The rearrangement uses TRBV10-3 and TRBJ2-3; D is possibly TRBD1 (5 bases). This CDR3 has 14 residues. Trimming took 0 bases from V and 2 from J, leaving 6 bases between them. Per the germline V gene, CDR1 is ENHRY and CDR2 is SYGVKD. The CDR3 DNA reads as TGTGCCATCAGTGAGTCGGGGCACACAGATACGCAGTATTTT. It encodes CAISESGHTDTQYF.

The CDR3 sequence: CASRLDRGRSQPQHF. The CDR3 region has the DNA TGTGCCAGCAGACTGGACAGGGGGCGAAGTCAGCCCCAGCATTTT. This chain links TRBV2 with TRBJ1-5, with TRBD1 identical over 11 bases. This CDR3 contains 15 residues. V was clipped by 6 bases and J by 6 bases; unmatched bases: 7. From germline, CDR1 is SNHLY and CDR2 FYNNEI.

Turning to this clone: Other DNA sequences of this sample code for an identical CDR3. J is TRBJ1-1 and V is TRBV19, with D possibly TRBD1 on 6 matching bases. Deletions cut 1 base from V and 5 bases from J, with 8 bases between. The CDR3 is made up of 13 amino acids. Germline CDR1 is LNHDA and CDR2 is SQIVND (reference sequence). In DNA, the CDR3 is TGTGCCAGTAGTATAGGTAGGGGGACTGAAGCTTTCTTT. It is translated as CASSIGRGTEAFF.

The gene calls are TRBV6-5 and TRBJ1-1; 7 bases fit TRBD1. With 3 bases clipped from V and 3 bases from J, the junction kept 4 bases outside the gene matches. Germline V gene sequence: CDR1 MNHEY, CDR2 SVGAGI. This CDR3 spans 14 amino acids. CDR3 DNA sequence: TGTGCCAGCAGTTATGGGCAGGGGGACACTGAAGCTTTCTTT. It yields the protein CASSYGQGDTEAFF.

V and J are TRBV4-3 and TRBJ1-2; 9 nucleotides match TRBD1. The germline V gene has CDR1 LGHNA and CDR2 YSLEER. CDR3 length: 19 amino acids. V gave up 4 bases and J gave up 0 bases; unmatched junction bases: 15. CDR3: CASSPGTQGAFITNYGYTF. The CDR3 DNA reads TGCGCCAGCAGCCCGGGAACACAGGGGGCGTTCATTACTAACTATGGCTACACCTTC.

V usage is TRBV3-1 (or the pseudogene TRBV3-2) and J usage is TRBJ1-5; TRBD1 aligns across 7 bases. CDR3 length equals 18 residues. The trim removed 1 base at V and 4 bases at J, leaving 13 bases unmatched. Germline V gene data show CDR1 as LGHDT and CDR2 as YNNKEL (reference sequence). DNA for the CDR3: TGTGCCAGCAGCCAAGGGGCTGTGAAGGGGGCGCAGAATCAGCCCCAGCATTTT. As protein: CASSQGAVKGAQNQPQHF.

This sequence joins TRBV2 and TRBJ2-7; D gene ambiguous. CDR1 and CDR2 from the germline V gene are SNHLY and FYNNEI. The CDR3 has 11 residues. V was cut by 7 bases and J by 7 bases, with 11 bases left in between. This CDR3 is CASKEYVEQYF. The CDR3 DNA reads TGTGCCAGCAAGGAGTACGTGGAGCAGTACTTC. Based on the CDR3 plus reference TRBV2 and TRBJ2-7, the full variable domain is EPEVTQTPSHQVTQMGQEVILRCVPISNHLYFYWYRQILGQKVEFLVSFYNNEISEKSEIFDDQFSVERPDGSNFTLKIRSTKLEDSAMYFCASKEYVEQYFGPGTRLTVT.

V is TRBV6-1 and J is TRBJ2-5; 8 bases are shared with TRBD2. The CDR3 loop spans 17 amino acids. CDR1 and CDR2 from the germline V gene are MNHNS and SASEGT. Trimming cost V 1 base and J 2 bases; bases outside gene matches: 9. CDR3 amino acids: CASSEVLTSAKQETQYF. The CDR3 nucleotides are TGTGCCAGCAGTGAAGTCTTGACTAGCGCGAAACAAGAGACCCAGTACTTC.

The CDR3 spells CASSLTQDTSSYEQYF. The DNA for the CDR3 is TGTGCCAGCAGTTTAACGCAGGACACGAGCTCCTACGAGCAGTACTTC. This rearrangement joins TRBV6-5 to TRBJ2-7; a possible D gene is TRBD1 (5 bases). There are 16 residues in the CDR3. From germline, CDR1 is MNHEY and CDR2 SVGAGI. Trimming cost V 4 bases and J 0 bases, with 16 bases left between them.

The gene calls are TRBV6-5 and TRBJ1-2, with 9 nucleotides matching TRBD1. The CDR3 spans 15 residues. Germline V CDR1 and CDR2: MNHEY, SVGAGI. J was trimmed by 4 bases and V by 2 bases; bases with no gene match: 5. The CDR3 loop reads CASSYLGQGIYGYTF. The CDR3 coding sequence is TGTGCCAGCAGTTACCTGGGACAGGGCATCTATGGCTACACCTTC.

This clone was counted only a few times. The CDR3 loop is CASRGGYSIDGYTF. The CDR3 bases are TGTGCCAGCCGGGGAGGGTACAGCATTGATGGCTACACCTTC. The V gene is TRBV6-6, the J gene TRBJ1-2; D is unresolved. Germline loops: CDR1 MNHNY, CDR2 SVGAGI (reference sequence). CDR3 size: 14 residues. Trimming pared 8 bases from V and 6 bases from J, leaving 19 bases between.